This entry describes one TCR beta chain. This clonotype was picked up a small number of times. The specificity of this receptor is unknown. No much larger clonotype is one base removed from it; base qualities were not supplied. These data originate in a study of T-cell memory formation after mild COVID-19 listed by TCRdb under 2021. Broadly, across the study: Most TCR sequence clusters were specific to one of the two donors. In a couple of donors, T-cell clones that expanded and contracted after mild COVID-19 were followed by sequencing TCRalpha and TCRbeta repertoires longitudinally. Two young, previously healthy adult volunteers, one female and one male, were included in the cohort. What the authors observed across the whole study: Clones contracting from day 15 to 85 had balanced CD4/CD8 phenotypes, while a second wave expanding from day 15 to 37 was biased towards CD4+. Contracting CD4+ clones appeared mostly in the CM and EM memory subsets, whereas CD8+ clones were enriched in EMRA. Some responding clones were detected in pre-infection memory, suggesting pre-existing cross-reactive memory T cells joined the SARS-CoV-2 response. SARS-CoV-2 specificity was not confirmed for the second-wave clones peaking on day 37. Only a couple of mild cases were covered by the study, and larger cohorts that include severe cases with pre-infection samples were considered necessary.

PBMCs were isolated by Ficoll-Paque density gradient centrifugation. The listed sequencing device is Illumina NovaSeq 6000. cDNA libraries for TCRalpha and TCRbeta were prepared by 5'RACE using constant-segment primers, with sample barcodes and unique molecular identifiers added. RNA was extracted from every sample with Trizol reagent. Amplification of the libraries took two PCR steps, and the second step added a second sample barcode plus Illumina TruSeq adapters. Libraries were sequenced on an Illumina NovaSeq with 2 x 150 bp paired-end reads. In the original analysis: With migec v1.2.7, reads were demultiplexed and then collapsed into UMI-guided consensus sequences. With mixcr v2.1.11, UMI consensuses were aligned to TRA and TRB V and J templates and assembled into clonotypes. Clonotypes were classified as expanded or contracted when called significant by both edgeR and NoisET, with noise models trained on biological replicates. For edgeR calls, the thresholds were a false discovery rate-adjusted p below 0.01 and a log2 fold-change of 1. As an exploratory analysis of dynamics, PCA with hierarchical clustering was applied to max-normalized trajectories of the 1000 most abundant clonotypes. The CD4 or CD8 phenotype of responding clones was assigned using the separately sequenced CD4+ and CD8+ repertoires. TCRdb's own reprocessing of the public reads used fastp at Q25 and MiXCR and kept productive beta chains. Each CDR3 protein appears once, grouped with its most common genes and DNA. TCRdb, rather than the study authors, made the V and J calls. This sample lists a few hundred thousand distinct CDR3 sequences; about 23% were detected once. The ten largest clones take up approximately 13% of the sample.

V has 4 bases trimmed and J has 8 bases trimmed; junction bases matching no gene number 8. CDR1 and CDR2, looked up from the germline V gene, are SGHRS and YFSETQ. The CDR3, from cysteine to phenylalanine, totals 14 residues. Only CDR3 DNA remains: 42 bases, in frame from the first base. The receptor's source is an adult woman who had mild COVID-19 (a few samples of this study predate the infection). The sample titles of this study are shuffled in the database, so cell type and time point are left out; the donor was told from shared clones. The chain joins TRBV5-1 to TRBJ2-4; 8 bases in the middle match TRBD1. Sequencing used PBMCs or a T cell subset sorted from them (not recorded which). The encoded CDR3 is CASSPTGEKDIQYF. The nucleotide sequence is TGCGCCAGCAGCCCGACAGGGGAGAAGGACATTCAGTACTTC. The CDR3, completed at both ends by the reference TRBV5-1 and TRBJ2-4 genes, gives the full variable domain KAGVTQTPRYLIKTRGQQVTLSCSPISGHRSVSWYQQTPGQGLQFLFEYFSETQRNKGNFPGRFSGRQFSNSRSEMNVSTLELGDSALYLCASSPTGEKDIQYFGAGTRLSVL.